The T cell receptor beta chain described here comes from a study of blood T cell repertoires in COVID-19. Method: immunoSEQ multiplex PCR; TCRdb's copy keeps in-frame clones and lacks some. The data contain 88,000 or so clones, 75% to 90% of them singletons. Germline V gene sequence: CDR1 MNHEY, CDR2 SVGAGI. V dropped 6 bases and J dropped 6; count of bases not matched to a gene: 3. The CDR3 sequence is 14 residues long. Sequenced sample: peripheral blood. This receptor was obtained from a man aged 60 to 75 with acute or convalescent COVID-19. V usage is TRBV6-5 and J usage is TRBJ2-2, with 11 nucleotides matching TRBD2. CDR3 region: CASRTSGVSGELFF. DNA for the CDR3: TGTGCCAGCAGGACTAGCGGGGTTTCCGGGGAGCTGTTTTTT.